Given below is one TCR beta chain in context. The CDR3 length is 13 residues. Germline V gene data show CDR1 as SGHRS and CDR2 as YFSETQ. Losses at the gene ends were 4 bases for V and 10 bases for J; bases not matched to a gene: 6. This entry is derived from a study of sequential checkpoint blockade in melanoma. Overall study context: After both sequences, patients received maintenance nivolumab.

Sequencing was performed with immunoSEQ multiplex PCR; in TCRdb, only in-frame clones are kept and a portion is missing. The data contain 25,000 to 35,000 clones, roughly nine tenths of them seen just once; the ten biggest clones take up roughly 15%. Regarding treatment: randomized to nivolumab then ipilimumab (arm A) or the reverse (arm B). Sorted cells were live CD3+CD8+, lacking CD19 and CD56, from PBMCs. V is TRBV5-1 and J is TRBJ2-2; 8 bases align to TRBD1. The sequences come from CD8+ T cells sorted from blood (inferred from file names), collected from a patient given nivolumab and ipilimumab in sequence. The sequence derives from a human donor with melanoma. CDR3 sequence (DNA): TGCGCCAGCAGCCCAGGGGGCTATGAGGAGCTGTTTTTT. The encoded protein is CASSPGGYEELFF.